A selection of T cell receptor beta chains follows, all from one sample in a study of blood T cell repertoires in COVID-19. The assay was immunoSEQ multiplex PCR, and TCRdb's table has in-frame clones only and misses some. The sample shows fewer than 450,000 clones, more than 75% of them seen only once. Sequencing was performed on peripheral blood. Every receptor here comes from a woman between 50 and 59 years old with COVID-19, enrolled during active disease. Each CDR3 is given with its conserved first and last residue. D genes are given only for firm matches. Where a row states a size, it is once, few, many or the class of an expanded clone; other rows omit it.

abundance: .; j_gene: TRBJ1-4; d_gene: .; v_gene: TRBV9; CDR3aa: CASSLPSRGNEKLFF; CDR3nt: TGTGCCAGCAGCTTACCGAGTCGGGGGAATGAAAAACTGTTTTTT
abundance: .; j_gene: TRBJ2-1; d_gene: TRBD2; v_gene: TRBV11-2; CDR3aa: CASSLGGPSGITNEQFF; CDR3nt: TGTGCCAGCAGCTTAGGGGGCCCTAGCGGGATTACGAATGAGCAGTTCTTC
abundance: .; j_gene: TRBJ2-7; d_gene: TRBD2; v_gene: TRBV27; CDR3aa: CASSLFVRTSGRDEIFGEQYF; CDR3nt: TGTGCCAGCAGTTTGTTTGTACGGACTAGCGGGAGGGACGAGATTTTTGGGGAGCAGTACTTC
abundance: .; j_gene: TRBJ2-3; d_gene: .; v_gene: TRBV7-8; CDR3aa: CASSPPDTDTQYF; CDR3nt: TGTGCCAGCAGCCCGCCAGACACAGATACGCAGTATTTT
abundance: .; j_gene: TRBJ2-5; d_gene: .; v_gene: TRBV14; CDR3aa: CASSQGQKQETQYF; CDR3nt: TGTGCCAGCAGCCAAGGCCAGAAACAAGAGACCCAGTACTTC
abundance: .; j_gene: TRBJ2-2; d_gene: TRBD2; v_gene: TRBV9; CDR3aa: CASSVDGTSGRGGELFF; CDR3nt: TGTGCCAGCAGCGTGGATGGAACTAGCGGGAGAGGCGGGGAGCTGTTTTTT
abundance: .; j_gene: TRBJ2-1; d_gene: TRBD2; v_gene: TRBV3-1/TRBV3-2; CDR3aa: CASSPGLASGSNEQFF; CDR3nt: TGTGCCAGCAGCCCCGGACTAGCGTCAGGCTCCAATGAGCAGTTCTTC
abundance: .; j_gene: TRBJ2-7; d_gene: TRBD1; v_gene: TRBV28; CDR3aa: CASREQGYEQYF; CDR3nt: TGTGCCAGCAGGGAACAGGGGTACGAGCAGTACTTC
abundance: .; j_gene: TRBJ1-2; d_gene: .; v_gene: TRBV6-5; CDR3aa: CASKGGNRGHYGYTF; CDR3nt: TGTGCCAGCAAAGGGGGTAATCGCGGGCACTATGGCTACACCTTC
abundance: .; j_gene: TRBJ2-3; d_gene: .; v_gene: TRBV9; CDR3aa: CASSVVGRPTDTQYF; CDR3nt: TGTGCCAGCAGCGTAGTTGGGAGGCCCACAGATACGCAGTATTTT
abundance: .; j_gene: TRBJ1-1; d_gene: .; v_gene: TRBV14; CDR3aa: CASSQTKIGNLNTEAFF; CDR3nt: TGTGCCAGCAGCCAAACAAAGATCGGGAACTTGAACACTGAAGCTTTCTTT
abundance: .; j_gene: TRBJ2-3; d_gene: TRBD1; v_gene: TRBV30; CDR3aa: CAWDGTGVNTDTQYF; CDR3nt: TGTGCCTGGGATGGGACAGGGGTTAACACAGATACGCAGTATTTT
abundance: .; j_gene: TRBJ2-4; d_gene: .; v_gene: TRBV11-2; CDR3aa: CASSLGGPLAKNIQYF; CDR3nt: TGTGCCAGCAGCTTAGGGGGGCCCTTAGCCAAAAACATTCAGTACTTC
abundance: .; j_gene: TRBJ1-5; d_gene: .; v_gene: TRBV10-2; CDR3aa: CASSVGGSGQPQHF; CDR3nt: TGCGCCAGCAGTGTAGGGGGATCAGGCCAGCCCCAGCATTTT
abundance: .; j_gene: TRBJ1-6; d_gene: TRBD1; v_gene: TRBV7-2; CDR3aa: CASSLDRGATPLHF; CDR3nt: TGTGCCAGCAGCTTAGACAGGGGCGCAACACCCCTCCACTTT
abundance: .; j_gene: TRBJ1-1; d_gene: .; v_gene: TRBV5-6; CDR3aa: CASSYTGAADTEAFF; CDR3nt: TGTGCCAGCAGCTACACAGGAGCCGCGGACACTGAAGCTTTCTTT
abundance: once; j_gene: TRBJ2-7; d_gene: TRBD1; v_gene: TRBV6-5; CDR3aa: CASQDRGTLYEQYF; CDR3nt: TGTGCCAGCCAGGACAGGGGAACCCTCTACGAGCAGTACTTC
abundance: few; j_gene: TRBJ2-1; d_gene: TRBD2; v_gene: TRBV6-4; CDR3aa: CASSALAGGLNNEQFF; CDR3nt: TGTGCCAGCAGTGCCCTAGCGGGAGGGCTTAACAATGAGCAGTTCTTC
abundance: .; j_gene: TRBJ2-7; d_gene: .; v_gene: TRBV4-2; CDR3aa: CASSHNYRTTYEQYF; CDR3nt: TGTGCCAGCAGCCACAACTACAGGACTACCTACGAGCAGTACTTC
abundance: .; j_gene: TRBJ2-2; d_gene: .; v_gene: TRBV9; CDR3aa: CASSPASVNTGELFF; CDR3nt: TGTGCCAGCAGCCCGGCCAGCGTTAACACCGGGGAGCTGTTTTTT
abundance: .; j_gene: TRBJ1-2; d_gene: TRBD1; v_gene: TRBV6-5; CDR3aa: CASMDRGGSNYGYTF; CDR3nt: TGTGCCAGCATGGACAGGGGGGGATCTAACTATGGCTACACCTTC
abundance: .; j_gene: TRBJ1-5; d_gene: .; v_gene: TRBV28; CDR3aa: CASSPGTNSNQPQHF; CDR3nt: TGTGCCAGCAGTCCCGGGACAAATAGCAATCAGCCCCAGCATTTT
abundance: .; j_gene: TRBJ1-5; d_gene: .; v_gene: TRBV27; CDR3aa: CASSLGGGDGQPQHF; CDR3nt: TGTGCCAGCAGTTTAGGTGGGGGGGACGGACAGCCCCAGCATTTT
abundance: .; j_gene: TRBJ2-7; d_gene: .; v_gene: TRBV7-3; CDR3aa: CASSQGVPSASYEQYF; CDR3nt: TGTGCCAGCAGCCAAGGGGTCCCCTCGGCGAGCTACGAGCAGTACTTC
abundance: .; j_gene: TRBJ1-4; d_gene: .; v_gene: TRBV29-1; CDR3aa: CSLSEGSVEKLFF; CDR3nt: TGCAGCCTGTCGGAGGGTTCGGTTGAAAAACTGTTTTTT
abundance: .; j_gene: TRBJ1-1; d_gene: TRBD1; v_gene: TRBV6-5; CDR3aa: CASSYAPQGAKAFF; CDR3nt: TGTGCCAGCAGTTACGCGCCACAGGGGGCGAAAGCTTTCTTT
abundance: .; j_gene: TRBJ1-1; d_gene: TRBD1; v_gene: TRBV18; CDR3aa: CASSQGGLGNTEAFF; CDR3nt: TGTGCCAGCTCACAAGGGGGCCTCGGGAACACTGAAGCTTTCTTT
abundance: .; j_gene: TRBJ1-1; d_gene: .; v_gene: TRBV5-6; CDR3aa: CASSTRVRGWDTEAFF; CDR3nt: TGTGCCAGCAGCACCCGGGTCAGGGGATGGGACACTGAAGCTTTCTTT
abundance: .; j_gene: TRBJ1-2; d_gene: .; v_gene: TRBV21-1; CDR3aa: CASSKDRGFYYGYTF; CDR3nt: TGTGCCAGCAGCAAAGATAGGGGTTTCTACTATGGCTACACCTTC
abundance: few; j_gene: TRBJ2-2; d_gene: .; v_gene: TRBV10-3; CDR3aa: CAISGGVKNTGELFF; CDR3nt: TGTGCCATCAGTGGGGGGGTTAAGAACACCGGGGAGCTGTTTTTT
abundance: .; j_gene: TRBJ2-1; d_gene: TRBD2; v_gene: TRBV2; CDR3aa: CASSFGLAGDYNEQFF; CDR3nt: TGTGCCAGCAGTTTCGGACTAGCGGGGGACTACAATGAGCAGTTCTTC
abundance: .; j_gene: TRBJ2-5; d_gene: TRBD2; v_gene: TRBV11-2; CDR3aa: CASSLLAGAWETQYF; CDR3nt: TGTGCCAGCAGCCTTCTAGCGGGAGCTTGGGAGACCCAGTACTTC
abundance: few; j_gene: TRBJ2-2; d_gene: .; v_gene: TRBV5-1; CDR3aa: CASSLAGLDTGELFF; CDR3nt: TGCGCCAGCAGCTTGGCGGGGTTGGACACCGGGGAGCTGTTTTTT
abundance: .; j_gene: TRBJ1-2; d_gene: TRBD1; v_gene: TRBV19; CDR3aa: CASSIRQGLNYGYTF; CDR3nt: TGTGCCAGTAGTATCAGACAGGGACTGAACTATGGCTACACCTTC
abundance: .; j_gene: TRBJ2-3; d_gene: TRBD2; v_gene: TRBV7-2; CDR3aa: CASSPPGLAGGTDTQYF; CDR3nt: TGTGCCAGCAGCCCGCCGGGACTAGCGGGAGGGACAGATACGCAGTATTTT
abundance: .; j_gene: TRBJ2-7; d_gene: TRBD2; v_gene: TRBV6-6; CDR3aa: CASTRTSGREYEQYF; CDR3nt: TGTGCCAGCACTAGGACTAGCGGGAGAGAGTACGAGCAGTACTTC
abundance: .; j_gene: TRBJ2-3; d_gene: .; v_gene: TRBV6-1; CDR3aa: CASSEALGDTQYF; CDR3nt: TGTGCCAGCAGTGAAGCGCTCGGTGATACGCAGTATTTT
abundance: .; j_gene: TRBJ1-1; d_gene: .; v_gene: TRBV9; CDR3aa: CASSVEEGNMNTEAFF; CDR3nt: TGTGCCAGCAGCGTAGAGGAGGGGAATATGAACACTGAAGCTTTCTTT
abundance: .; j_gene: TRBJ2-2; d_gene: .; v_gene: TRBV11-1; CDR3aa: CASSLWQGSSGELFF; CDR3nt: TGTGCCAGCAGCTTATGGCAGGGGAGTTCCGGGGAGCTGTTTTTT
abundance: .; j_gene: TRBJ2-3; d_gene: .; v_gene: TRBV6-5; CDR3aa: CASSQGPSSTQYF; CDR3nt: TGTGCCAGCAGTCAGGGCCCTAGTAGCACGCAGTATTTT
abundance: .; j_gene: TRBJ1-1; d_gene: TRBD1; v_gene: TRBV27; CDR3aa: CASSRTGWVEAFF; CDR3nt: TGTGCCAGCAGCCGGACAGGGTGGGTTGAAGCTTTCTTT
abundance: .; j_gene: TRBJ2-2; d_gene: TRBD2; v_gene: TRBV5-1; CDR3aa: CASSRIGTSGTGELFF; CDR3nt: TGCGCCAGCAGCCGCATAGGGACTAGCGGGACCGGGGAGCTGTTTTTT
abundance: .; j_gene: TRBJ2-1; d_gene: TRBD1; v_gene: TRBV24-1; CDR3aa: CATSDLDRAMSNEQFF; CDR3nt: TGTGCCACCAGTGATTTAGACAGGGCTATGTCCAATGAGCAGTTCTTC
abundance: .; j_gene: TRBJ1-5; d_gene: TRBD1; v_gene: TRBV19; CDR3aa: CASRYGTGGAQPQHF; CDR3nt: TGTGCCAGTAGATACGGGACAGGGGGCGCACAGCCCCAGCATTTT
abundance: once; j_gene: TRBJ2-5; d_gene: .; v_gene: TRBV2; CDR3aa: CASHRGTRETQYF; CDR3nt: TGTGCCAGCCATAGGGGAACACGGGAGACCCAGTACTTC
abundance: .; j_gene: TRBJ2-5; d_gene: .; v_gene: TRBV9; CDR3aa: CASSVGQIQETQYF; CDR3nt: TGTGCCAGCAGCGTAGGACAGATCCAAGAGACCCAGTACTTC
abundance: .; j_gene: TRBJ2-7; d_gene: .; v_gene: TRBV15; CDR3aa: CATSRGRQGEQYF; CDR3nt: TGTGCCACCAGCAGAGGCCGCCAGGGCGAGCAGTACTTC
abundance: .; j_gene: TRBJ2-2; d_gene: .; v_gene: TRBV6-2/TRBV6-3; CDR3aa: CASSPQSGELFF; CDR3nt: TGTGCCAGCAGTCCCCAGTCCGGGGAGCTGTTTTTT
abundance: .; j_gene: TRBJ2-3; d_gene: TRBD2; v_gene: TRBV24-1; CDR3aa: CATSGSGGGSTDTQYF; CDR3nt: TGTGCCACCAGTGGTAGCGGGGGAGGAAGCACAGATACGCAGTATTTT
abundance: .; j_gene: TRBJ2-3; d_gene: TRBD2; v_gene: TRBV3-1/TRBV3-2; CDR3aa: CASSPQRGYTDTQYF; CDR3nt: TGTGCCAGCAGCCCTCAGCGGGGTTACACAGATACGCAGTATTTT
abundance: .; j_gene: TRBJ2-1; d_gene: .; v_gene: TRBV29-1; CDR3aa: CSVDRDSNNEQFF; CDR3nt: TGCAGCGTTGATCGGGACTCCAACAATGAGCAGTTCTTC
abundance: .; j_gene: TRBJ1-2; d_gene: TRBD1; v_gene: TRBV5-1; CDR3aa: CASSLGSGQTYGYTF; CDR3nt: TGCGCCAGCAGCTTGGGGTCGGGACAGACCTACGGCTACACCTTC
abundance: .; j_gene: TRBJ1-1; d_gene: .; v_gene: TRBV11-2; CDR3aa: CASSLLRDNTEAFF; CDR3nt: TGTGCCAGCAGCTTACTTCGGGATAACACTGAAGCTTTCTTT
abundance: .; j_gene: TRBJ2-7; d_gene: TRBD2; v_gene: TRBV4-1; CDR3aa: CASSQVYLRGSRTSGDHEQYF; CDR3nt: TGCGCCAGCAGCCAAGTTTACCTCCGGGGATCCAGGACTAGCGGGGACCACGAGCAGTACTTC
abundance: .; j_gene: TRBJ1-2; d_gene: .; v_gene: TRBV30; CDR3aa: CAWSKQDYGYTF; CDR3nt: TGTGCCTGGAGTAAACAGGACTATGGCTACACCTTC